The source of this TCR beta chain is a study of post-analysis software for immune sequencing data. Study information: Relapsing-remitting, secondary progressive and progressive-relapsing courses of multiple sclerosis were included.

Details on this clonotype: The antigen is undetermined. A much larger clone differs from this one at a single base, so this may be a read error.

General study findings and limits: Normalized Chao1 diversity was significantly reduced in patients versus controls. Patients had higher frequencies than controls of about five TRBV segments, including TRBV5-6, TRBV5-1 and TRBV20-1.

TCR beta libraries were prepared from cDNA with unique molecular identifiers. Approximately 0.5 million cDNA molecules were recovered from an input of roughly 0.85 to 10 million T cells. TCRdb fed the PCR reads into MiXCR, producing one record per CDR3 protein. This sample carries 170,000 or so distinct CDR3 sequences, over 25% of them seen once, and the ten largest clones take less than 1.6%. This CDR3 region has 12 residues. Trimming removed 1 base from V and 11 bases from J, with 11 bases in between. Looked up from germline, CDR1 is SGHAT and CDR2 is FQNNGV. The sequencing sample was made of blood. The source is a girl between 5 and 17 years old with multiple sclerosis. V gene TRBV11-2 combines with J gene TRBJ2-5; D remains ambiguous. The CDR3 nucleotides are TGTGCCAGCAGCTTAGGGCTAGATAAGCAGTACTTC. It is translated as CASSLGLDKQYF.